This TCR beta chain derives from a study of blood T cell repertoires in COVID-19. Background on the study: There were acute and convalescent COVID-19 samples, and they came from the United States, Italy and Spain. Nucleic acid was either cDNA or gDNA, and it came from T cells, B-cell-depleted T cells, or PBMCs.

V gave up 4 bases and J gave up 1 base, with 11 bases separating them. CDR3 length: 14 residues. CDR1 is GTSNPN and CDR2 is SVGIG in the germline V gene (reference sequence). As handled by the study authors: Amplification from reference gene primers served as the basis for estimated nucleated cell counts. Data came from immunoSEQ multiplex PCR; TCRdb stores just in-frame clones and leaves some out. The D gene and trimming were derived from the DNA, and the V and J assignments and clone size from that table. The sample includes about 170,000 clones, around 84% of them seen just once. Enrolled during active infection, Seattle patients were then followed longitudinally.

The V call is TRBV30, the J call TRBJ1-5, with D perhaps TRBD1 (5 bases). Sequenced input: peripheral blood. The clonotype originates from an older woman with COVID-19, enrolled during active disease. CDR3 amino acids: CAWTKGQSNQPQHF. The CDR3 DNA is TGTGCCTGGACCAAGGGGCAGAGCAATCAGCCCCAGCATTTT. The variable domain in full, completed from reference TRBV30 and TRBJ1-5, reads SQTIHQWPATLVQPVGSPLSLECTVEGTSNPNLYWYRQAAGRGLQLLFYSVGIGQISSEVPQNLSASRPQDRQFILSSKKLLLSDSGFYLCAWTKGQSNQPQHFGDGTRLSIL.